This T cell receptor (beta chain) was documented in a study of blood T cell repertoires in COVID-19 (dated by TCRdb to 2020 to 2022). About the investigation overall: Collaborator samples came from the United States, Italy and Spain and covered acute and convalescent phases of COVID-19. The prospective study material was composed of cDNA or gDNA derived from T cells, B-cell-depleted T cells, or PBMCs. Deeply sampled blood TCRbeta repertoires from subjects exposed to, actively infected with, or recovered from COVID-19 were included in the dataset. The repertoires were released in a freely available public database meant as a resource for research on the immune response to SARS-CoV-2. The samples were drawn from the first 160 participants of the ongoing ImmuneRACE study and from 1,254 subjects provided by 6 global collaborators. Nearly every sample came with metadata listing a de-identified subject ID, COVID-19 status, age in years and sex. Where available, HLA class I and class II types were taken from metadata supplied by the sample provider and were not determined by assay-based typing. On the study overall, not on this receptor specifically: The quantity of clinical and demographic metadata differed by source and by participant and was supplied without curation.

This clone was found once. Its cognate antigen has yet to be identified. No per-base quality is available; no much larger clone lies one base away. In the prospective study, participants were about 18 to 100 years old, resided in about two dozen geographic areas of the United States, and were enrolled through a virtual design. In the prospective study, cohorts were assigned on the basis of participant-reported clinical history obtained from a screening survey and a study questionnaire. Exposed participants had been in contact with someone with a PCR-confirmed or clinician-diagnosed COVID-19 case within 2 weeks of study entry. In the prospective study, whole blood, serum and a nasopharyngeal or oropharyngeal swab were collected from each participant by mobile phlebotomists. Prospective study participants could optionally give additional blood draws and questionnaires over an approximately 2-month period. Prospective study blood samples were shipped either frozen or at room temperature before DNA extraction.

The immunoSEQ Assay, a bias-controlled multiplex PCR, was used to amplify TCRbeta CDR3 regions from genomic DNA. Processing in the source paper ran as follows. The number of nucleated cells in each sample was estimated from the amplification of reference gene primers within the assay. Sequence reads were collapsed and filtered to measure the absolute abundance of every unique TCRbeta CDR3 rearrangement. Productive Simpson clonality was computed per sample as the square root of Simpson's diversity index over productive rearrangements. TCRdb limited this immuneACCESS table to in-frame rearrangements with V and J called. A share of clones is missing; checked studies link under half to unresolved V genes, and the rest is unexplained. The D gene and trimming were derived from the DNA, and the V and J assignments and clone size from that table. The sample table lists about 220,000 clones, nearly 90% of them with a count of one. The biggest ten clones account for about 15% of the sample.

The sequencing input was PBMCs or T cells enriched from blood (not recorded which). The source of this sequence is a man younger than 40 who had been exposed to COVID-19.

The CDR3 is CASSNKFQTGVAFF. The DNA is TGTGCCAGCAGCAATAAATTTCAGACGGGTGTAGCTTTCTTT. The chain links TRBV21-1 with TRBJ1-1. TRBV21-1 is flagged as a pseudogene. The CDR3 has 14 amino acids, counting the end cysteine and phenylalanine. Only CDR3 DNA is held: 42 bases, read in frame from base 1.